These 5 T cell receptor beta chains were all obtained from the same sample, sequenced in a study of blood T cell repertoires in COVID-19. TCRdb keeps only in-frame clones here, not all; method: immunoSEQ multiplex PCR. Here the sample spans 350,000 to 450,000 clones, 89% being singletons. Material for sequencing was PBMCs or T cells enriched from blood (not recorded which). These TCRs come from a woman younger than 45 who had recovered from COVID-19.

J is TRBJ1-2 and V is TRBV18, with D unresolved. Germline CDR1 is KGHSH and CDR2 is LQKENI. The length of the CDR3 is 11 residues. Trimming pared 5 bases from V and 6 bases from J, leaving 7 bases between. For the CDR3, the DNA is TGTGCCAGCTCATACAGAGATGGCTACACCTTC. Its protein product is CASSYRDGYTF.

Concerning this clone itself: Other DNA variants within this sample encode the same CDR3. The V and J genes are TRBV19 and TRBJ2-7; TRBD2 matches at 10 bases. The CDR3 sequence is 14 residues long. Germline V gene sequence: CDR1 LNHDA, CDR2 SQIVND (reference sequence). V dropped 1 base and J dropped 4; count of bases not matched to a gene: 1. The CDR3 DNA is TGTGCCAGTAGTATAGCTAGCGGGAGTTACGAGCAGTACTTC. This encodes CASSIASGSYEQYF.

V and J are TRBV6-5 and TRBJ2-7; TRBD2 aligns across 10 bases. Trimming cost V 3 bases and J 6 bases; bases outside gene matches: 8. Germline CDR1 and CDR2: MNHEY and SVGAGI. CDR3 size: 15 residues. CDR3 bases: TGTGCCAGCAGTTATAGGCTAGCGGGAGTCACCGAGCAGTACTTC. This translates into CASSYRLAGVTEQYF.

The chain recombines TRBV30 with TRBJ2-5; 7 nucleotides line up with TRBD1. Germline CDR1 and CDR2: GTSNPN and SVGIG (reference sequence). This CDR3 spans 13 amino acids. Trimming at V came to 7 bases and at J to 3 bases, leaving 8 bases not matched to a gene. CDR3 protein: CAFVKGQKETQYF. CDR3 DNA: TGTGCCTTTGTGAAGGGACAGAAAGAGACCCAGTACTTC.

CDR3 bases: TGTGCCAGTAGGGACAGACCTTACTCTGGAAACACCATATATTTT. This sequence encodes CASRDRPYSGNTIYF. The chain links TRBV19 to TRBJ1-3; a weak D match, TRBD1 (6 bases). The CDR3 sequence is 15 residues long. Germline CDR1 is LNHDA and CDR2 is SQIVND (reference sequence). V lost 6 bases, J lost 0 bases, and 12 bases lay in between.